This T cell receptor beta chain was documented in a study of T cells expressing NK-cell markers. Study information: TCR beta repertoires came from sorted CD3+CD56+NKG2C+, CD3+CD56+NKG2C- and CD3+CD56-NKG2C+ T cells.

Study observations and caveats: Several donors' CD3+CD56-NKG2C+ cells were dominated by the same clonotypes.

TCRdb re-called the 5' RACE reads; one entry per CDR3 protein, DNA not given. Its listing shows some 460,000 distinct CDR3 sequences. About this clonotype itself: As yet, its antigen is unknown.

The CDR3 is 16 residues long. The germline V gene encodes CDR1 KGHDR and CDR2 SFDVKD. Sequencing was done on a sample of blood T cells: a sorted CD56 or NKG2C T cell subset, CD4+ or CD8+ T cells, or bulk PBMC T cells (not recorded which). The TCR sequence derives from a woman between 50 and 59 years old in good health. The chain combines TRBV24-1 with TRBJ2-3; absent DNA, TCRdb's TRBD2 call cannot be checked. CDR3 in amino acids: CATSGNGLAGPDTQYF.